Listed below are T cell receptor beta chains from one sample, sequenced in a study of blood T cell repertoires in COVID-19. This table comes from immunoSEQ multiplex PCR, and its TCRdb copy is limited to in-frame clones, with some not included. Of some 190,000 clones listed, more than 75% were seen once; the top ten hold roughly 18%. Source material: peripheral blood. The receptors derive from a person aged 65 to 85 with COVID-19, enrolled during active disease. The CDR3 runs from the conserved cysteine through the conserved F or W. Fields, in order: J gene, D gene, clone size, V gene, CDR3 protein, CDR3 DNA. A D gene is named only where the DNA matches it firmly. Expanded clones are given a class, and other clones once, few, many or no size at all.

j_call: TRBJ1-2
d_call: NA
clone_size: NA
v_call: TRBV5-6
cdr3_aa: CASSLGRGTYGYTF
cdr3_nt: TGTGCCAGCAGCTTGGGTCGGGGGACCTATGGCTACACCTTC

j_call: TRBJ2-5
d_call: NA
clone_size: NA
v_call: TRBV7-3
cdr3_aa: CASSLNRGETQYF
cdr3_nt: TGTGCCAGCAGCTTAAATCGGGGGGAGACCCAGTACTTC

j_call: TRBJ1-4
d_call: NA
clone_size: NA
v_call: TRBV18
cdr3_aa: CASSQQGFGEEKLFF
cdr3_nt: TGTGCCAGCTCACAGCAGGGATTCGGTGAGGAAAAACTGTTTTTT

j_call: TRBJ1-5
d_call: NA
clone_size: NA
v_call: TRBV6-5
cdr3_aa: CASSSGSDQPQHF
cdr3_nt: TGTGCCAGCAGTTCCGGAAGCGATCAGCCCCAGCATTTT

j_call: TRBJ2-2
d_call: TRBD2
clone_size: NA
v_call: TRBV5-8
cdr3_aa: CASSLGLAGSNTGELFF
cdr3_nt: TGTGCCAGCAGCCTGGGACTAGCGGGGTCGAACACCGGGGAGCTGTTTTTT

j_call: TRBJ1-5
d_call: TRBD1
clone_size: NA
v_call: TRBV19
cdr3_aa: CASSPDRGRNQPQHF
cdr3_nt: TGTGCCAGTAGCCCTGACAGGGGGAGGAATCAGCCCCAGCATTTT

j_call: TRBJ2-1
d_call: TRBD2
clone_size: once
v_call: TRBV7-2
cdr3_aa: CASSSLAGGLGNEQFF
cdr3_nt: TGTGCCAGCAGCTCCCTAGCGGGAGGGCTGGGTAATGAGCAGTTCTTC

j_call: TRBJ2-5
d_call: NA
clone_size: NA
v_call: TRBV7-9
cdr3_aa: CASSLFLAQETQYF
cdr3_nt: TGTGCCAGCAGCTTATTCCTAGCCCAAGAGACCCAGTACTTC

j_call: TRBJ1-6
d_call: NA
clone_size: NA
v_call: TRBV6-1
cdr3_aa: CASSERMSSYNSPLHF
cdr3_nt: TGTGCCAGCAGTGAGCGGATGAGCTCCTATAATTCACCCCTCCACTTT

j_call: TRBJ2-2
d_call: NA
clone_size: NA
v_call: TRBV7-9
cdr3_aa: CASSAGTGELFF
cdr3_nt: TGTGCCAGCAGCGCGGGGACCGGGGAGCTGTTTTTT

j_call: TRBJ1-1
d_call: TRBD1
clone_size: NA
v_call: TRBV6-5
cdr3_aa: CASRPGQANTEAFF
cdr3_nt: TGTGCCAGCAGACCGGGACAGGCGAACACTGAAGCTTTCTTT

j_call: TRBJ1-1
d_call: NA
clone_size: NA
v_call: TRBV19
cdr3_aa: CASNRGGTEAFF
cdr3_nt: TGTGCCAGTAACCGTGGGGGGACTGAAGCTTTCTTT

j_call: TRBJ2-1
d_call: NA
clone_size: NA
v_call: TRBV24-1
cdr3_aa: CATSDTLSRERYNEQFF
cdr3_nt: TGTGCCACCAGTGATACCCTTTCACGGGAAAGATACAATGAGCAGTTCTTC

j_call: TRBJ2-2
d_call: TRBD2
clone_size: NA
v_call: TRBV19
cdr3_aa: CASSLAGGTGELFF
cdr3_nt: TGTGCCAGTAGTCTAGCGGGAGGAACCGGGGAGCTGTTTTTT

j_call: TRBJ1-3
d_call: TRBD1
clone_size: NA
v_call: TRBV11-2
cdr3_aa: CASTPLPGQGGNTIYF
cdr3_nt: TGTGCCAGCACCCCTTTGCCTGGACAGGGGGGAAACACCATATATTTT

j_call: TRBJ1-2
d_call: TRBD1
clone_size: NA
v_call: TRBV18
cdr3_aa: CASSPSGQVEQFFGYTF
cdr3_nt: TGTGCCAGCTCACCATCAGGACAGGTCGAGCAATTCTTTGGCTACACCTTC

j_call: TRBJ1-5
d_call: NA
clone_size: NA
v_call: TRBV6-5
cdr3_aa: CASGMGGGGNQPQHF
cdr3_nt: TGTGCCAGCGGGATGGGGGGTGGCGGCAATCAGCCCCAGCATTTT

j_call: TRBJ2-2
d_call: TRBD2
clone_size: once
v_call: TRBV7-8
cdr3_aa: CASSTSLRGADTGELFF
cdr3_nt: TGTGCCAGCAGCACGAGCCTGCGGGGGGCTGACACCGGGGAGCTGTTTTTT

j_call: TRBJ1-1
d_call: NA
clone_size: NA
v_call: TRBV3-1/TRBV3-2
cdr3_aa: CASSSPGGDTEAFF
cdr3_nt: TGTGCCAGCAGCTCCCCGGGCGGGGACACTGAAGCTTTCTTT

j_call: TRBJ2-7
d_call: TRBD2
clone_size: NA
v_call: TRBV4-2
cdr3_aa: CASSQQAGGRSYEQYF
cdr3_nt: TGTGCCAGCAGCCAACAAGCGGGAGGTCGCTCCTACGAGCAGTACTTC

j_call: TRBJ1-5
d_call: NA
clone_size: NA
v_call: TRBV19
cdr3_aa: CASRFNSVAEQPQHF
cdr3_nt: TGTGCCAGTAGGTTCAATTCTGTCGCTGAGCAGCCCCAGCATTTT

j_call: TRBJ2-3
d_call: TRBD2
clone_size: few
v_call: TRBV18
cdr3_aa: CASSPPGGRTDTQYF
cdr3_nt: TGTGCCAGCTCACCACCGGGAGGGAGAACAGATACGCAGTATTTT

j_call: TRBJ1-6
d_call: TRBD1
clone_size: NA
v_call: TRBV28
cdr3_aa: CASSLLSRQGAAPLHF
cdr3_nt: TGTGCCAGCAGTCTCCTATCCCGACAGGGGGCGGCACCCCTCCACTTT

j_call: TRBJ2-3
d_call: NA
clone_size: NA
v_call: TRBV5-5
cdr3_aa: CASTIDPRTDTQYF
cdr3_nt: TGTGCCAGCACCATAGATCCCCGCACAGATACGCAGTATTTT

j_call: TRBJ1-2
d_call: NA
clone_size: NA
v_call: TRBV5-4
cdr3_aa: CASSHSGTPNYGYTF
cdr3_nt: TGTGCCAGCAGCCATTCCGGGACTCCCAACTATGGCTACACCTTC

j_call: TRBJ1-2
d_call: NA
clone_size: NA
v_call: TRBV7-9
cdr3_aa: CASSLGGSRGLNYGYTF
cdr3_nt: TGTGCCAGCAGCCTAGGGGGTTCCCGGGGATTGAACTATGGCTACACCTTC

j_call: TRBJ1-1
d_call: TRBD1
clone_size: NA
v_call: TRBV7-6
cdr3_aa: CASSQGTGMNTEAFF
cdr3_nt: TGTGCCAGCAGCCAAGGGACAGGGATGAACACTGAAGCTTTCTTT

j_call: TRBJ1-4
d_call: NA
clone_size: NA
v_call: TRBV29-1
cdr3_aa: CSVRGGNEKLFF
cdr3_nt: TGCAGCGTCCGAGGGGGTAATGAAAAACTGTTTTTT

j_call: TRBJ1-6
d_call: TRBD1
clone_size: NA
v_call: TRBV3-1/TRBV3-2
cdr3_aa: CASSQDRVNSPLHF
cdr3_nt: TGTGCCAGCAGCCAGGACAGGGTTAATTCACCCCTCCACTTT

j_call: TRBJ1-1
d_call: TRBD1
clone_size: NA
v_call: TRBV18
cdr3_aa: CASSRQGSPTEAFF
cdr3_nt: TGTGCCAGCTCCAGACAGGGATCCCCCACTGAAGCTTTCTTT

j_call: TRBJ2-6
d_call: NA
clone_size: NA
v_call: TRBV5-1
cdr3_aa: CASSSGPGANVLTF
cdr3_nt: TGCGCCAGCAGCTCTGGGCCCGGGGCCAACGTCCTGACTTTC

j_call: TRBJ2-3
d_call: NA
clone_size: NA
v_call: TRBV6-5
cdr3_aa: CASRTILGGTDTQYF
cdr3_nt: TGTGCCAGCAGGACCATTCTAGGCGGCACAGATACGCAGTATTTT

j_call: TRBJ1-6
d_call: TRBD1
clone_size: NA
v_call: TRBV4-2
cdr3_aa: CASSHPDRYNSPLHF
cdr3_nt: TGTGCCAGCAGCCACCCGGACAGGTACAATTCACCCCTCCACTTT

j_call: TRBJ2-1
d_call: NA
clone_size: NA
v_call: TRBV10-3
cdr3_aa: CATGAIWGRTRKVYEQFF
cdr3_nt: TGTGCCACCGGGGCGATATGGGGGAGGACTCGTAAAGTCTATGAGCAGTTCTTC

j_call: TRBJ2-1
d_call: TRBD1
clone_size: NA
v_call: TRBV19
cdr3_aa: CATGTGTGGNEQFF
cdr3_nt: TGTGCCACCGGGACCGGGACAGGGGGTAATGAGCAGTTCTTC

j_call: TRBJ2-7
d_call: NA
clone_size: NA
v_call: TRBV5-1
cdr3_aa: CASSLGGDASYEQYF
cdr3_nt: TGCGCCAGCAGCTTGGGAGGAGACGCCTCCTACGAGCAGTACTTC